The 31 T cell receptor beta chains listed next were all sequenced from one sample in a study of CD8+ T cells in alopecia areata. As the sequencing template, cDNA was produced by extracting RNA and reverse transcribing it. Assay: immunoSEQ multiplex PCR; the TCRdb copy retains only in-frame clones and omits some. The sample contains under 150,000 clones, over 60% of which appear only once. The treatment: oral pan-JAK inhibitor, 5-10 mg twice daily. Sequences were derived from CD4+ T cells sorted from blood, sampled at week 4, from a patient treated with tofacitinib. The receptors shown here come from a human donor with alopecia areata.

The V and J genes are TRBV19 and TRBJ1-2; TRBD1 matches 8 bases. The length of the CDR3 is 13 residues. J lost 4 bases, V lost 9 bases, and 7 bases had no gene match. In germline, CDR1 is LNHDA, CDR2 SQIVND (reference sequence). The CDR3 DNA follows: TGTGCCAGCCTGACAGGGGACGGCTATGGCTACACCTTC. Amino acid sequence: CASLTGDGYGYTF.

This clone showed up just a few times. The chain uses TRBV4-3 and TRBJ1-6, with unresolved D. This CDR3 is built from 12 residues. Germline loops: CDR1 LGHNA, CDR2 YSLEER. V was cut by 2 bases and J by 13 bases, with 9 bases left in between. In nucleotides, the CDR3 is TGCGCCAGCAGCCAAAGGACGGGGCCCCTCCACTTT. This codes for CASSQRTGPLHF.

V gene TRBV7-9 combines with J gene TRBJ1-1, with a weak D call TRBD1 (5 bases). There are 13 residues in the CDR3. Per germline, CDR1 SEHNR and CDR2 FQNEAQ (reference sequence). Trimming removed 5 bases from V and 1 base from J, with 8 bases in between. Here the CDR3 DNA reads TGTGCCAGCAGCCGGGGGACGAACACTGAAGCTTTCTTT. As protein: CASSRGTNTEAFF.

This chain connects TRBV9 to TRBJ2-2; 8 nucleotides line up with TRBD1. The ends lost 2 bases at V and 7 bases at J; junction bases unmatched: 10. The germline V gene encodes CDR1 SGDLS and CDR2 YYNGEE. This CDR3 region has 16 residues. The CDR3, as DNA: TGTGCCAGCAGCGTCTCCGGGACAGGACAACTCGGGGAGCTGTTTTTT. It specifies CASSVSGTGQLGELFF.

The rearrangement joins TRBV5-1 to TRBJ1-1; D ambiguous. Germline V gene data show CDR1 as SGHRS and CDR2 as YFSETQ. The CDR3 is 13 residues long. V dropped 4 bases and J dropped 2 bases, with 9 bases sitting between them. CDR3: CASSPGVNTEAFF. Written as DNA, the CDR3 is TGCGCCAGCAGCCCAGGAGTCAACACTGAAGCTTTCTTT.

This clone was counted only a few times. The CDR3 spells CASSFGTSYGELFF. DNA of the CDR3: TGTGCCAGCAGCTTTGGGACTAGTTACGGGGAGCTGTTTTTT. J is TRBJ2-2 and V is TRBV11-2; 8 nucleotides match TRBD2. Germline V gene lookup returns CDR1 SGHAT and CDR2 FQNNGV. After removal of 3 bases from V and 7 bases from J, the junction contained 4 bases not matched to a gene. This CDR3 has 14 residues.

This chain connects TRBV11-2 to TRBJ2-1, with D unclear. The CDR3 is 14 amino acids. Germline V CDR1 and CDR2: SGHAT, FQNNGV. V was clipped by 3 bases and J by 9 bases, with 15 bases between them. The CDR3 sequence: CASSLAPLGSEQFF. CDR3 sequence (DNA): TGTGCCAGCAGCTTGGCCCCCTTGGGTTCTGAGCAGTTCTTC.

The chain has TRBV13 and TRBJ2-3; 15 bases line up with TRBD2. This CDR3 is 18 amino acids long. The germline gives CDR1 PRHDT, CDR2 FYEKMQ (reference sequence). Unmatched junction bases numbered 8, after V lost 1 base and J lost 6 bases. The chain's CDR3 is CASSLVQGLAGGSDTQYF. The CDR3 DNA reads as TGTGCCAGCAGCTTAGTACAGGGACTAGCGGGAGGATCTGATACGCAGTATTTT.

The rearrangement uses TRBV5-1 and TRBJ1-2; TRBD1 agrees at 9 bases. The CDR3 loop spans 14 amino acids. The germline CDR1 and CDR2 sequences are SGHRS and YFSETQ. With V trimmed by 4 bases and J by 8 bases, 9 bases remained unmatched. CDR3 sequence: CASSPQGQGYGYTF. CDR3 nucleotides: TGCGCCAGCAGCCCCCAGGGACAGGGCTACGGCTACACCTTC.

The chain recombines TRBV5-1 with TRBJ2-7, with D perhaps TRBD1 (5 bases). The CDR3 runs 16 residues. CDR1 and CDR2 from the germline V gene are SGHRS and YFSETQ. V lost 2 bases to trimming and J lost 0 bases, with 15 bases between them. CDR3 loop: CASSLLTASTSYEQYF. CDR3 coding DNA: TGCGCCAGCAGCTTACTGACAGCCTCCACCTCCTACGAGCAGTACTTC.

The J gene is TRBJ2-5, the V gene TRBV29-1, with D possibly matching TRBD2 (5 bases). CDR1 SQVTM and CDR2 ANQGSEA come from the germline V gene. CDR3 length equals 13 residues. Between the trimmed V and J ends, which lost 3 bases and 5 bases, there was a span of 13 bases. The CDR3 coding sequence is TGCAGCGTTGATTCAGGACGAGGGGAGACCCAGTACTTC. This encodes CSVDSGRGETQYF.

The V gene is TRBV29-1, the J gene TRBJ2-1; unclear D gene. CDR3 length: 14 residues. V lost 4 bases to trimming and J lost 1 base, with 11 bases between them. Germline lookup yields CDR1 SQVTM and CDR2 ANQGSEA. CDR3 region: CSVAHYTSYNEQFF. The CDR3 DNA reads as TGCAGCGTTGCCCACTACACATCCTACAATGAGCAGTTCTTC.

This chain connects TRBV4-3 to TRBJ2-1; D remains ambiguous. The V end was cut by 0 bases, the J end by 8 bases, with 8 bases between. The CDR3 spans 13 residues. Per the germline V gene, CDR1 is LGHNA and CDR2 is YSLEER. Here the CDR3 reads CASSQDNTDEQFF. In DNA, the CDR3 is TGCGCCAGCAGCCAAGATAATACCGATGAGCAGTTCTTC.

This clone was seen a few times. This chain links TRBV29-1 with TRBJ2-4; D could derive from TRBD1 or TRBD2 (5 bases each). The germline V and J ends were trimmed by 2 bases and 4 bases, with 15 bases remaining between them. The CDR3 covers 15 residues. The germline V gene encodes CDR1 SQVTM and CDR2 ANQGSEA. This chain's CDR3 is CSVESPRDGKNIQYF. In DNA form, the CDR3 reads TGCAGCGTTGAAAGTCCACGGGACGGAAAAAACATTCAGTACTTC.

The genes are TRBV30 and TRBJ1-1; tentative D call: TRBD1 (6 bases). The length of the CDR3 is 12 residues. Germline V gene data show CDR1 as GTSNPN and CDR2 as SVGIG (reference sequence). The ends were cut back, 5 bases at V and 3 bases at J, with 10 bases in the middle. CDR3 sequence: CAWAGVDTEAFF. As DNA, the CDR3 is TGTGCCTGGGCAGGGGTTGACACTGAAGCTTTCTTT.

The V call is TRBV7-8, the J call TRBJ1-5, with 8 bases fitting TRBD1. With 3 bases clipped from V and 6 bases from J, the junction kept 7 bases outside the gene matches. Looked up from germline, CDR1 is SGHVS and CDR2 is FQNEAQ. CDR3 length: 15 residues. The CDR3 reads CASSFGRGRVQPQHF. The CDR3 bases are TGTGCCAGCAGCTTCGGCAGGGGGCGAGTTCAGCCCCAGCATTTT.

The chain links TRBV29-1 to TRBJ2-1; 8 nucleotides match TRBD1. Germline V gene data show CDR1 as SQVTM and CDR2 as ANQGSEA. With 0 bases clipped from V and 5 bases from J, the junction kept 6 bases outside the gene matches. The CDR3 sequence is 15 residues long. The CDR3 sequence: CSVEDTGQGNNEQFF. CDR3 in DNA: TGCAGCGTTGAAGATACAGGACAGGGTAACAATGAGCAGTTCTTC.

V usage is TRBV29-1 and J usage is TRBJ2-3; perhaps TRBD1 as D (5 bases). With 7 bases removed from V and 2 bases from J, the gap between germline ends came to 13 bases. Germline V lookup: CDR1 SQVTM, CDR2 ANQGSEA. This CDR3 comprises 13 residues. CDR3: CSGRAGSTDTQYF. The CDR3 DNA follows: TGCAGCGGAAGGGCAGGGTCCACAGATACGCAGTATTTT.

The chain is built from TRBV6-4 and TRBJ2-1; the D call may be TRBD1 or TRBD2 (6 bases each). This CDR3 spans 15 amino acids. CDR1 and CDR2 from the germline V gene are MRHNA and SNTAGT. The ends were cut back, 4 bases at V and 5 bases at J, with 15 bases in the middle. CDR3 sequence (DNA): TGTGCCAGCAGTGTGGCGTGGGGGGCAAACAATGAGCAGTTCTTC. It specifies CASSVAWGANNEQFF.

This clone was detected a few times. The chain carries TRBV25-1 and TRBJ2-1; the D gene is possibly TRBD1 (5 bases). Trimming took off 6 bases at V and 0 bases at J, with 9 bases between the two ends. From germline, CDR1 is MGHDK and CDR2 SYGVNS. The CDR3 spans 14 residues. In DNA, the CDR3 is TGTGCCAGCAGGGACACAAGCTCCTACAATGAGCAGTTCTTC. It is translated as CASRDTSSYNEQFF.

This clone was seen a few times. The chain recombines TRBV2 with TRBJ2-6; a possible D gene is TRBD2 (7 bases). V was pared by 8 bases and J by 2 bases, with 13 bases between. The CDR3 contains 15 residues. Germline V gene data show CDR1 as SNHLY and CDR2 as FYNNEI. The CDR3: CASGRGGAGANVLTF. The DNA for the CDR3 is TGTGCCAGCGGAAGAGGGGGGGCTGGGGCCAACGTCCTGACTTTC.

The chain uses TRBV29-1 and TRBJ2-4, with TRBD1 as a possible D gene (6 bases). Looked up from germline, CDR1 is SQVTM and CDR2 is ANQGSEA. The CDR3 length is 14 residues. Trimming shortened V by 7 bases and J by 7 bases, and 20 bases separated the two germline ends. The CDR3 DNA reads TGCAGCGCCACGGACAGTTGGCCCTTGAACATTCAGTACTTC. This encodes CSATDSWPLNIQYF.

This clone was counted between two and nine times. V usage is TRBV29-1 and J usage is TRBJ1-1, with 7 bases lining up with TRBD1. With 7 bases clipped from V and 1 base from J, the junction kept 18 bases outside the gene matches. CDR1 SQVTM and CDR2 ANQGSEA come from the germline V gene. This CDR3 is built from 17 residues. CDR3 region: CSAHLKGAGYRNTEAFF. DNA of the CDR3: TGCAGCGCCCACTTGAAGGGGGCAGGATACCGGAACACTGAAGCTTTCTTT.

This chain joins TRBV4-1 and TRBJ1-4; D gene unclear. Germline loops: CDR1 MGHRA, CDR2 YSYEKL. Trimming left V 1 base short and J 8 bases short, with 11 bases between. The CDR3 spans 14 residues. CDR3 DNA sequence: TGCGCCAGCAGCCAAGTTAGGGCCGGGGAAAAACTGTTTTTT. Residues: CASSQVRAGEKLFF.

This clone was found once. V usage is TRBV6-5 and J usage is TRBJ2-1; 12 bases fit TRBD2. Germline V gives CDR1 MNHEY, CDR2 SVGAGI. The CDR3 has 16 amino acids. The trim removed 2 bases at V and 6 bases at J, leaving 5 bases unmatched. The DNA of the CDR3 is TGTGCCAGCAGTTACCGGACTAGCGGGAAGGTCAATGAGCAGTTCTTC. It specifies CASSYRTSGKVNEQFF.

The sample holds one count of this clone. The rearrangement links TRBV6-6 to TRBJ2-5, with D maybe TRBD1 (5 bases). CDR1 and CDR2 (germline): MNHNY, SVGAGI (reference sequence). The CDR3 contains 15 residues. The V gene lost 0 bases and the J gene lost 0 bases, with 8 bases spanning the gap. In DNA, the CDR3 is TGTGCCAGCAGTTACTCAGCACAGGACCAAGAGACCCAGTACTTC. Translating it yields CASSYSAQDQETQYF.

This chain's CDR3 is CASSATGQFHTIYF. The CDR3 DNA reads TGTGCCAGCAGCGCCACAGGACAGTTCCACACCATATATTTT. The chain recombines TRBV9 with TRBJ1-3; maybe TRBD1 (6 bases). The CDR3 runs 14 residues. V lost 3 bases and J lost 8, with 15 bases in between. Per the germline V gene, CDR1 is SGDLS and CDR2 is YYNGEE. Based on the CDR3 plus reference TRBV9 and TRBJ1-3, the full variable domain is DSGVTQTPKHLITATGQRVTLRCSPRSGDLSVYWYQQSLDQGLQFLIQYYNGEERAKGNILERFSAQQFPDLHSELNLSSLELGDSALYFCASSATGQFHTIYFGEGSWLTVV.

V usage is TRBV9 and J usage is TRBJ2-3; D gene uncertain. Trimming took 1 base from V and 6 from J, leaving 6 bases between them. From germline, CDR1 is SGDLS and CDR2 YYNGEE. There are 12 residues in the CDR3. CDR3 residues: CASSVLEDTQYF. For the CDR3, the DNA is TGTGCCAGCAGCGTATTGGAGGATACGCAGTATTTT.

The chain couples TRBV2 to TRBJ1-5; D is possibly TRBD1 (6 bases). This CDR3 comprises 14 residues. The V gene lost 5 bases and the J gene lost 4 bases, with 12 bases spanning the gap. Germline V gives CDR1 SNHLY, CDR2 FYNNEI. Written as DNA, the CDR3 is TGTGCCAGCAGTACAGGACAGAAGAATCAGCCCCAGCATTTT. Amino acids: CASSTGQKNQPQHF.

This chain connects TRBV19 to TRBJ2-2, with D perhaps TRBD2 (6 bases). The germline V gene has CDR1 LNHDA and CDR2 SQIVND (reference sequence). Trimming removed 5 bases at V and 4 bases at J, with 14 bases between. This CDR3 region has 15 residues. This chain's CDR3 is CASSSLATATGELFF. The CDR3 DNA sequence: TGTGCCAGTAGTTCGCTAGCGACCGCCACCGGGGAGCTGTTTTTT.

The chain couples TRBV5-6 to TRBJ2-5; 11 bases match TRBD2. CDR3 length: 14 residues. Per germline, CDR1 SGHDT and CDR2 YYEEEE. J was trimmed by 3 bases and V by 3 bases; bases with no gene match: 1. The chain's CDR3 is CASSSGLAEETQYF. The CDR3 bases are TGTGCCAGCAGCTCGGGACTAGCGGAAGAGACCCAGTACTTC. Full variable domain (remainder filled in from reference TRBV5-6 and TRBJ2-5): DAGVTQSPTHLIKTRGQQVTLRCSPKSGHDTVSWYQQALGQGPQFIFQYYEEEERQRGNFPDRFSGHQFPNYSSELNVNALLLGDSALYLCASSSGLAEETQYFGPGTRLLVL.